The present TCR beta chain was sequenced within a study of T cell changes during pregnancy in multiple sclerosis (dated by TCRdb to the late 2010s). In the study overall: In women with multiple sclerosis, the researchers looked at how the T cell repertoire shifted as pregnancy progressed.

Concerning this clone itself: No cognate antigen has been identified for it. It has no much larger one-base neighbor in the sample; base qualities were not kept.

Library prep was done by the immunoSEQ multiplex PCR assay. The clones in this table, taken by TCRdb from immuneACCESS, are in-frame only. Not every clone is retained; where verified, under half of the shortfall comes from an unresolved V gene, and the cause of the rest is unknown. This sample lists fewer than 85,000 clones; 92% were detected once. Under 2% of the sample is held by the ten biggest clonotypes. CDR3 length: 15 amino acids, cysteine to phenylalanine. The sequence is cut down to CDR3 DNA, 45 bases in frame from base 1. A distance of 7 bases separates the germline ends of V and J, which lose 0 bases and 0 bases respectively. The germline V gene gives CDR1 as SGHRS and CDR2 as YFSETQ.

The chain uses TRBV5-1 and TRBJ1-5; the D gene identity is not certain. This receptor was identified in a female donor in good health, enrolled as a control in a pregnancy study. This specimen was peripheral blood, taken in the first trimester of pregnancy. Here is the DNA: TGCGCCAGCAGCTTGGACAGCTATAGCAATCAGCCCCAGCATTTT. It specifies CASSLDSYSNQPQHF.